This is a list of T cell receptor beta chains from one sample in a study of T cell changes during pregnancy in multiple sclerosis. Sequencing used immunoSEQ multiplex PCR; TCRdb keeps in-frame clones, though not all of them. The table lists more than 55,000 clones, 80% to 95% of them singletons. The specimen comprised peripheral blood, sampled in the first trimester of pregnancy. These receptors came from a female donor in good health, enrolled as a control in a pregnancy study. The CDR3 runs from the conserved cysteine through the conserved F or W. The D gene is left open where the match is weak. Clone size appears in some rows only: once, few, many, or a class for an expanded clone.

CDR3 | DNA | J | size | D | V | length
CASSPARGLTEAFF | TGTGCCAGCTCCCCCGCTAGGGGGCTCACTGAAGCTTTCTTT | TRBJ1-1 | - | TRBD1 | TRBV18 | 14
CASIDFGTVYNQPQHF | TGTGCCAGCATTGATTTCGGGACAGTGTACAATCAGCCCCAGCATTTT | TRBJ1-5 | - | TRBD1 | TRBV6-1 | 16
CASSLDGQGPGGYTF | TGTGCCAGCAGTCTAGATGGACAGGGACCGGGTGGCTACACCTTC | TRBJ1-2 | - | TRBD1 | TRBV2 | 15
CASSLPGLEFNEQFF | TGTGCCAGTAGCCTTCCGGGACTCGAATTTAATGAGCAGTTCTTC | TRBJ2-1 | - | - | TRBV19 | 15
CASSYGQGVTNEKLFF | TGCGCCAGCAGCTATGGACAGGGTGTAACTAATGAAAAACTGTTTTTT | TRBJ1-4 | - | TRBD1 | TRBV5-1 | 16
CASRATTGVGETQYF | TGTGCCAGCAGGGCAACGACAGGGGTTGGAGAGACCCAGTACTTC | TRBJ2-5 | - | TRBD1 | TRBV2 | 15
CASSAPGTENTEAFF | TGTGCCAGCAGTGCTCCCGGGACAGAGAACACTGAAGCTTTCTTT | TRBJ1-1 | - | TRBD1 | TRBV28 | 15
CASSLRSGRSSYEQYF | TGTGCCAGCAGCCTCCGTAGCGGGAGGAGCTCCTACGAGCAGTACTTC | TRBJ2-7 | once | TRBD2 | TRBV7-2 | 16
CATSRDGTGGSETQYF | TGTGCCACCAGCAGAGATGGTACGGGAGGGTCAGAGACCCAGTACTTC | TRBJ2-5 | - | TRBD2 | TRBV15 | 16
CASSLVPDNQPQHF | TGCGCCAGCAGCTTGGTGCCAGACAATCAGCCCCAGCATTTT | TRBJ1-5 | - | - | TRBV5-1 | 14
CASSSGGGQNGYTF | TGTGCCAGCAGTTCAGGTGGGGGACAAAATGGCTACACCTTC | TRBJ1-2 | - | - | TRBV28 | 14
CASSHAGGPVLEQFF | TGTGCCAGCAGCCACGCGGGAGGGCCGGTGCTTGAGCAGTTCTTC | TRBJ2-1 | - | TRBD2 | TRBV14 | 15
CASSLDRGNGYTF | TGTGCCAGCAGCTTGGACAGGGGTAATGGCTACACCTTC | TRBJ1-2 | - | TRBD1 | TRBV6-1 | 13
CASSRGTAYEQYF | TGTGCCAGCAGCCGCGGGACAGCCTACGAGCAGTACTTC | TRBJ2-7 | - | - | TRBV7-2 | 13
CASSGGYEQYF | TGTGCCTCCTCCGGGGGTTACGAGCAGTACTTC | TRBJ2-7 | - | - | TRBV28 | 11
CASSANRGQETQYF | TGTGCCAGCAGTGCTAACAGGGGGCAAGAGACCCAGTACTTC | TRBJ2-5 | - | TRBD1 | TRBV2 | 14
CASSERDSSYNEQFF | TGTGCCAGCAGCGAAAGGGACTCCTCCTACAATGAGCAGTTCTTC | TRBJ2-1 | - | - | TRBV6-1 | 15
CASSVTAGGLYEQYF | TGTGCCAGCAGCGTAACAGCGGGAGGGCTCTACGAGCAGTACTTC | TRBJ2-7 | - | TRBD2 | TRBV7-2 | 15
CASSQGPSTYEQYF | TGTGCCAGCAGCCAGGGCCCTTCGACCTACGAGCAGTACTTC | TRBJ2-7 | - | - | TRBV28 | 14
CSVGRDYNEQFF | TGCAGCGTTGGCCGGGACTACAATGAGCAGTTCTTC | TRBJ2-1 | - | - | TRBV29-1 | 12
CASSLMRELAGNTIYF | TGTGCCAGCAGTTTGATGAGGGAATTGGCTGGAAACACCATATATTTT | TRBJ1-3 | - | - | TRBV28 | 16
CATSRELGAGTFYEQYF | TGTGCCACCAGCAGAGAACTCGGGGCAGGGACTTTCTACGAGCAGTACTTC | TRBJ2-7 | - | - | TRBV15 | 17
CASSPQGATNTEAFF | TGTGCCAGCTCACCCCAGGGGGCCACCAACACTGAAGCTTTCTTT | TRBJ1-1 | once | TRBD1 | TRBV18 | 15
CASSLGWGQGGETQYF | TGCGCCAGCAGCTTAGGTTGGGGGCAGGGTGGAGAGACCCAGTACTTC | TRBJ2-5 | - | - | TRBV5-1 | 16
CASSLGTSIDEQFF | TGCGCCAGCAGCTTGGGGACTAGCATCGATGAGCAGTTCTTC | TRBJ2-1 | - | TRBD2 | TRBV5-1 | 14
CASSLGTGEDEQFF | TGTGCCAGCAGCCTAGGAACAGGGGAGGATGAGCAGTTCTTC | TRBJ2-1 | once | - | TRBV5-6 | 14
CATLPGTSDTGELFF | TGTGCCACCCTCCCCGGGACTAGCGACACCGGGGAGCTGTTTTTT | TRBJ2-2 | few | TRBD2 | TRBV6-1 | 15
CSVGAVEPQETQYF | TGCAGCGTGGGGGCCGTAGAACCCCAAGAGACCCAGTACTTC | TRBJ2-5 | - | - | TRBV29-1 | 14
CASSQGGLAVMGTGELFF | TGCGCCAGCAGCCAGGGGGGACTAGCGGTTATGGGCACCGGGGAGCTGTTTTTT | TRBJ2-2 | once | TRBD2 | TRBV5-1 | 18
CASSVSVEAFF | TGTGCCAGCAGTGTATCAGTTGAAGCTTTCTTT | TRBJ1-1 | few | - | TRBV2 | 11
CASSPPGTAGTGELFF | TGTGCCAGTAGTCCTCCGGGGACAGCGGGCACCGGGGAGCTGTTTTTT | TRBJ2-2 | - | - | TRBV19 | 16
CASSQDRAEQPQHF | TGTGCCAGCAGCCAGGACAGGGCAGAACAGCCCCAGCATTTT | TRBJ1-5 | - | TRBD1 | TRBV7-9 | 14
CASQGYSGNTIYF | TGTGCCAGCCAGGGATACTCTGGAAACACCATATATTTT | TRBJ1-3 | - | - | TRBV2 | 13
CASRDRVDEKLFF | TGTGCCAGCAGGGACAGGGTAGATGAAAAACTGTTTTTT | TRBJ1-4 | - | TRBD1 | TRBV28 | 13
CASSLVLAPYNEQFF | TGTGCCAGCAGCTTAGTTCTAGCCCCCTACAATGAGCAGTTCTTC | TRBJ2-1 | once | - | TRBV11-2 | 15
CSVSRQGSSYEQYF | TGCAGCGTTAGTCGCCAGGGAAGCTCCTACGAGCAGTACTTC | TRBJ2-7 | - | - | TRBV29-1 | 14
CASSDSRGGSYEQYF | TGTGCCAGCAGCGATAGTCGGGGTGGGTCCTACGAGCAGTACTTC | TRBJ2-7 | - | - | TRBV7-9 | 15
CASSSRLADTQYF | TGTGCCAGCAGTTCTCGACTAGCAGATACGCAGTATTTT | TRBJ2-3 | - | - | TRBV27 | 13
CASSWDRGRYEQYF | TGTGCCAGCAGTTGGGACAGGGGGAGGTACGAGCAGTACTTC | TRBJ2-7 | - | TRBD1 | TRBV28 | 14
CASSGQGGGYNEQFF | TGTGCCAGCAGTGGACAAGGGGGCGGCTACAATGAGCAGTTCTTC | TRBJ2-1 | - | TRBD1 | TRBV6-1 | 15
CASSSYRDSPKGHTEAFF | TGTGCCAGCAGCTCTTACCGGGACAGCCCTAAGGGGCACACTGAAGCTTTCTTT | TRBJ1-1 | - | TRBD1 | TRBV13 | 18
CASRRGLAAYEQYF | TGCGCCAGCAGACGCGGACTAGCGGCCTACGAGCAGTACTTC | TRBJ2-7 | - | TRBD2 | TRBV5-1 | 14
CASSERLAISTDTQYF | TGTGCCAGCAGTGAAAGACTAGCGATTAGCACAGATACGCAGTATTTT | TRBJ2-3 | - | TRBD2 | TRBV6-1 | 16
CASSSTAGRSNEQFF | TGTGCCAGCAGCTCCACAGCGGGACGGTCGAATGAGCAGTTCTTC | TRBJ2-1 | - | TRBD2 | TRBV7-9 | 15
CASSAGTSGRGGGELFF | TGTGCCAGCAGTGCCGGGACTAGCGGCCGGGGAGGCGGGGAGCTGTTTTTT | TRBJ2-2 | - | TRBD2 | TRBV6-1 | 17
CASSLWASNEQFF | TGTGCCAGCAGCTTGTGGGCGAGCAATGAGCAGTTCTTC | TRBJ2-1 | - | - | TRBV7-9 | 13
CASSDRQGSKINYGYTF | TGTGCCAGCAGTGACAGGCAGGGATCGAAAATTAACTATGGCTACACCTTC | TRBJ1-2 | - | - | TRBV2 | 17
CASSPRVVADTQYF | TGTGCCAGCAGCCCCCGGGTGGTTGCAGATACGCAGTATTTT | TRBJ2-3 | - | - | TRBV5-6 | 14
CASSFGWDYQPQHF | TGTGCCAGCAGTTTTGGGTGGGACTATCAGCCCCAGCATTTT | TRBJ1-5 | - | - | TRBV28 | 14
CATSGGMVWDSNQPQHF | TGTGCCACCAGTGGGGGGATGGTCTGGGATAGCAATCAGCCCCAGCATTTT | TRBJ1-5 | - | - | TRBV19 | 17
CASSLDQGTEAFF | TGCGCCAGCAGCTTGGATCAGGGCACTGAAGCTTTCTTT | TRBJ1-1 | once | - | TRBV5-1 | 13
CASSPGLAVVGELFF | TGTGCCAGCAGTCCGGGACTAGCCGTCGTCGGGGAGCTGTTTTTT | TRBJ2-2 | - | TRBD2 | TRBV6-5 | 15
CASSFDSLNEQFF | TGTGCCAGCAGTTTCGACAGCCTCAATGAGCAGTTCTTC | TRBJ2-1 | - | - | TRBV27 | 13
CASSKSSGTSTDTQYF | TGTGCCAGCAGCAAGTCTAGCGGGACTAGCACAGATACGCAGTATTTT | TRBJ2-3 | - | TRBD2 | TRBV5-4 | 16
CASSEGDKGSQPQHF | TGTGCCAGCAGTGAAGGGGACAAGGGGAGTCAGCCCCAGCATTTT | TRBJ1-5 | many | - | TRBV6-1 | 15